Listed below are T cell receptor beta chains from one sample, sequenced in a study of shared clonotypes between healthy human individuals. Produced via immunoSEQ multiplex PCR; TCRdb's table is partial and in-frame only. The sample has over a million clones, around 76% seen once. Specimen: memory CD4+ T cells sorted from blood. The receptors here all came from a man younger than 35 in good health. The CDR3 runs from the conserved cysteine through the conserved F or W. The D gene is left open where the match is weak. The size of a clone is reported for some rows only, either as once, few or many, or as a class for expanded clones.

CASSHGQGDEQYF	TGCGCCAGCAGCCACGGACAGGGCGACGAGCAGTACTTC	-	TRBD1	TRBV5-1	TRBJ2-7
CASSPYAGAAWGGYTF	TGTGCCAGCTCACCATACGCAGGGGCCGCTTGGGGTGGCTACACCTTC	-	-	TRBV18	TRBJ1-2
CASSLQGETQYF	TGTGCCAGCAGCTTACAGGGGGAAACCCAGTACTTC	-	TRBD1	TRBV7-2	TRBJ2-5
CASRRTSGGNTDTQYF	TGTGCCAGCCGTAGGACTAGCGGGGGGAACACAGATACGCAGTATTTT	-	TRBD2	TRBV6-6	TRBJ2-3
CATSREAGALYEQYF	TGTGCCACCAGCAGAGAAGCGGGAGCCCTCTACGAGCAGTACTTC	few	TRBD2	TRBV15	TRBJ2-7
CASEQGNYGYTF	TGTGCCAGCGAACAGGGGAACTATGGCTACACCTTC	-	TRBD1	TRBV28	TRBJ1-2
CASSQREYNEQFF	TGCGCCAGCAGCCAAAGGGAATACAATGAGCAGTTCTTC	-	-	TRBV4-3	TRBJ2-1
CASSRTRGPTDTQYF	TGCGCCAGCAGCCGAACGCGGGGGCCCACAGATACGCAGTATTTT	-	-	TRBV4-1	TRBJ2-3
CASSPTDSQETQYF	TGTGCCAGCAGCCCTACGGACAGCCAAGAGACCCAGTACTTC	-	-	TRBV5-6	TRBJ2-5
CASSYGQGARETQYF	TGTGCCAGCAGCTACGGACAGGGGGCACGAGAGACCCAGTACTTC	-	TRBD1	TRBV6-5	TRBJ2-5
CASSRDYPNTGELFF	TGTGCCAGCAGTCGGGACTATCCGAACACCGGGGAGCTGTTTTTT	-	TRBD2	TRBV6-5	TRBJ2-2
CASSMTSGRAADTQYF	TGTGCCAGCAGTATGACTAGCGGGAGGGCCGCAGATACGCAGTATTTT	-	TRBD2	TRBV27	TRBJ2-3
CASSLTFFGEKLFF	TGTGCCAGCAGCTTAACGTTTTTCGGGGAAAAACTGTTTTTT	-	-	TRBV11-2	TRBJ1-4
CASKGGSDRSYEQYF	TGTGCCAGCAAAGGTGGGAGCGACCGCTCCTACGAGCAGTACTTC	-	-	TRBV6-6	TRBJ2-7
CATSRREADTQYF	TGTGCCACCTCTAGACGAGAGGCAGATACGCAGTATTTT	-	-	TRBV10-3	TRBJ2-3
CASMAGSWWEQYF	TGTGCCAGCATGGCGGGTAGCTGGTGGGAGCAGTACTTC	-	-	TRBV2	TRBJ2-7
CASSVGGLAGAQETQYF	TGTGCCAGCAGCGTCGGGGGACTAGCGGGGGCACAAGAGACCCAGTACTTC	-	TRBD2	TRBV9	TRBJ2-5
CSANRGTYNEQFF	TGCAGCGCTAACCGAGGGACTTACAATGAGCAGTTCTTC	-	-	TRBV29-1	TRBJ2-1
CASSPLEGVYEQYF	TGCGCCAGCAGCCCCCTGGAGGGGGTCTACGAGCAGTACTTC	-	-	TRBV5-1	TRBJ2-7
CAWSLAGSTGELFF	TGTGCCTGGAGTTTGGCAGGGAGCACCGGGGAGCTGTTTTTT	once	-	TRBV30	TRBJ2-2
CASREDRGRYEQYF	TGTGCCAGCAGAGAAGACAGGGGCCGCTACGAGCAGTACTTC	few	TRBD1	TRBV7-9	TRBJ2-7
CASSTLPGTSGSFRETQYF	TGTGCCAGTAGTACTCTTCCCGGGACTAGCGGGAGTTTTCGGGAGACCCAGTACTTC	-	TRBD2	TRBV19	TRBJ2-5
CASSEWTGGLVRGLDEQYF	TGTGCCAGCAGTGAATGGACAGGGGGCCTGGTAAGAGGGCTCGACGAGCAGTACTTC	few	TRBD1	TRBV6-1	TRBJ2-7
CASSQDRFRTNEQYF	TGTGCCAGCAGCCAAGACCGATTTAGGACGAACGAGCAGTACTTC	-	-	TRBV14	TRBJ2-7